A single sample gave rise to the 4 T cell receptor beta chains below, sequenced in a study of radiation and T cells in renal cell carcinoma. The time point is: blood 2 weeks post-SBRT. Noted treatment: 15 Gy SBRT to primary tumor, nephrectomy 4 weeks later. Repertoires were generated with immunoSEQ multiplex PCR, while TCRdb's copy carries only in-frame clones and drops some. The sample shows about 120,000 clones, roughly four fifths of them seen only once. Sequences were derived from blood, sampled from a patient whose treatment included radiotherapy and nephrectomy. The receptors were gathered from a man in his fifties or sixties with renal cell carcinoma.

The chain has TRBV11-2 and TRBJ2-3; D could derive from TRBD1 or TRBD2 (5 bases each). The CDR3 extends over 16 amino acids. The V gene lost 5 bases and the J gene lost 0 bases, with 15 bases spanning the gap. Per germline, CDR1 SGHAT and CDR2 FQNNGV. The CDR3 sequence is CASSPPGAGSTDTQYF. The CDR3 DNA sequence: TGTGCCAGCAGCCCTCCCGGGGCCGGTAGCACAGATACGCAGTATTTT. The full variable domain, completed using reference TRBV11-2 and TRBJ2-3, is EAGVAQSPRYKIIEKRQSVAFWCNPISGHATLYWYQQILGQGPKLLIQFQNNGVVDDSQLPKDRFSAERLKGVDSTLKIQPAKLEDSAVYLCASSPPGAGSTDTQYFGPGTRLTVL.

The chain has TRBV27 and TRBJ1-2, with 10 bases matching TRBD1. The CDR3 contains 14 residues. After removal of 5 bases from V and 4 bases from J, the junction contained 4 bases not matched to a gene. Germline V gene lookup returns CDR1 MNHEY and CDR2 SMNVEV (reference sequence). The CDR3 region is CASSPGQGLYGYTF. The CDR3 DNA reads as TGTGCCAGCAGTCCGGGACAGGGGCTCTATGGCTACACCTTC.

The chain links TRBV6-5 to TRBJ2-1; D perhaps matches TRBD2 (5 bases). V was trimmed by 5 bases and J by 4 bases, leaving 12 bases between them. The germline CDR1 and CDR2 sequences are MNHEY and SVGAGI. This CDR3 has 14 residues. The CDR3 DNA is TGTGCCAGCAGTCGCACTAGGCGATACAATGAGCAGTTCTTC. It translates to CASSRTRRYNEQFF.

The CDR3 DNA follows: TGTGCCAGTAATTCCGACAGGGGGTCTGGGGCCAACGTCCTGACTTTC. Its translation is CASNSDRGSGANVLTF. The chain joins TRBV19 to TRBJ2-6; 9 bases line up with TRBD1. The CDR3 extends over 16 amino acids. Losses at the gene ends were 7 bases for V and 1 base for J; bases not matched to a gene: 5. Germline V gene sequence: CDR1 LNHDA, CDR2 SQIVND (reference sequence).